The clone carrying this T cell receptor beta chain came up many times. This CDR3 has 16 residues. Per germline, CDR1 DFQATT and CDR2 SNEGSKA (reference sequence). J lost 5 bases, V lost 0 bases, and 9 bases had no gene match. Each CDR3 protein gets one entry after TCRdb re-called the 5' RACE reads with MiXCR. The data show about 12,000 distinct CDR3 sequences, roughly 6.1% seen once. The sample belongs to a study of T cells after yellow fever vaccination. This specimen was PBMCs, either bulk or a sorted T-cell subset (CD4+, CD8+, memory, or dextramer-sorted; not recorded which), taken on the day of the yellow fever booster vaccination. The sequence was collected from a man aged 25-40 years who received the YFV17D yellow fever vaccine. The chain recombines TRBV20-1 with TRBJ2-1, with 8 bases aligning to TRBD2. The CDR3 nucleotides are TGCAGTGCTAGAGACCCAAGCGGGAGTGCCCACAATGAGCAGTTCTTC. This sequence encodes CSARDPSGSAHNEQFF.